This TCR beta chain was sequenced in a study of cytomegalovirus exposure and HLA in healthy donors. The V end lost 3 bases, the J end lost 0 bases, and 7 bases lay between the germline ends. CDR3 size: 13 residues. The V gene's germline CDR1 is SQVTM and CDR2 ANQGSEA. This clone was seen only a few times. Its antigen is undetermined. This CDR3 is also generated by other DNA sequences in the sample. The assay was immunoSEQ multiplex PCR, and TCRdb's table has in-frame clones only and misses some. The sample holds 200,000 to 300,000 clones, more than 85% seen once. Study-wide findings and caveats: TCR beta chains numbering 150 to 200 were designated cytomegalovirus-associated. First-cohort TCR clusters tended to co-occur in the 120 or so validation repertoires, a later analysis found. As was reported, the classifier diagnosed cytomegalovirus status with high specificity and sensitivity.

This TCR derives from a man between 18 and 29 years old in good health and CMV-seropositive. The V gene is TRBV29-1, the J gene TRBJ2-3; D is possibly TRBD2 (5 bases). The sample was PBMCs. DNA for the CDR3: TGCAGCGTTGATACGGGGAGCACAGATACGCAGTATTTT. Translation: CSVDTGSTDTQYF.